Listed below are T cell receptor beta chains from one sample, sequenced in a study of radiotherapy plus CTLA-4 blockade in lung cancer. Libraries were prepared by immunoSEQ multiplex PCR; TCRdb keeps only in-frame clonotypes and omits some of them. The sample records 81,000 or so clones, over 80% being singletons. This specimen was peripheral blood, taken from a patient treated with radiotherapy plus ipilimumab. The source of these receptors is a human donor with non-small cell lung cancer that progressed on radiotherapy plus ipilimumab. The CDR3 runs from the conserved cysteine through the conserved F or W. Each record gives: J gene, V gene, clone size, D gene, CDR3 protein, CDR3 DNA. D genes are given only for firm matches. Only some rows state a clone size, as once, few, many or a class for expanded clones.

J: TRBJ2-1; V: TRBV11-3; size: few; D: -; CDR3: CASRGDNEQFF; DNA: TGTGCCAGCAGAGGCGACAATGAGCAGTTCTTC
J: TRBJ2-7; V: TRBV7-9; size: -; D: -; CDR3: CASSSPALAYEQYF; DNA: TGTGCCAGCAGCTCACCGGCCCTAGCCTACGAGCAGTACTTC
J: TRBJ1-2; V: TRBV6-5; size: few; D: TRBD1; CDR3: CASSYSRTGGGYGYTF; DNA: TGTGCCAGCAGTTACTCGAGGACAGGGGGGGGCTATGGCTACACCTTC
J: TRBJ2-6; V: TRBV7-8; size: -; D: -; CDR3: CASSLKGVISGANVLTF; DNA: TGTGCCAGCAGCTTAAAGGGGGTAATCTCTGGGGCCAACGTCCTGACTTTC
J: TRBJ1-5; V: TRBV5-1; size: -; D: -; CDR3: CASSLERGGQPQHF; DNA: TGCGCCAGCAGCTTGGAGAGGGGCGGCCAGCCCCAGCATTTT
J: TRBJ2-5; V: TRBV2; size: -; D: -; CDR3: CASSESQGKETQYF; DNA: TGTGCCAGCAGTGAGTCCCAGGGAAAGGAGACCCAGTACTTC
J: TRBJ2-2; V: TRBV4-1; size: -; D: TRBD1; CDR3: CASSQDPGDRGRNTGELFF; DNA: TGCGCCAGCAGCCAAGATCCCGGGGACAGGGGTCGGAACACCGGGGAGCTGTTTTTT
J: TRBJ2-3; V: TRBV19; size: -; D: -; CDR3: CASSPATDTQYF; DNA: TGTGCCAGTAGTCCAGCCACAGATACGCAGTATTTT
J: TRBJ1-1; V: TRBV5-6; size: few; D: -; CDR3: CASSLAENPGHPVEAFF; DNA: TGTGCCAGCAGCTTGGCCGAAAACCCGGGACACCCAGTCGAAGCTTTCTTT
J: TRBJ2-7; V: TRBV10-3; size: few; D: -; CDR3: CAISESGLGEQYF; DNA: TGTGCCATCAGTGAGTCAGGCCTAGGGGAGCAGTACTTC
J: TRBJ2-2; V: TRBV12-2; size: -; D: -; CDR3: CASRLTGTSGTPIRTGELFF; DNA: TGTGCAAGTCGCTTGACCGGGACTAGCGGCACCCCGATCAGAACCGGGGAGCTGTTTTTT
J: TRBJ1-2; V: TRBV15; size: -; D: -; CDR3: CATSRDRNGYTF; DNA: TGTGCCACCAGCAGAGATCGGAATGGCTACACCTTC
J: TRBJ2-7; V: TRBV15; size: -; D: -; CDR3: CATSRAWGKQGQYF; DNA: TGTGCCACCAGCAGAGCGTGGGGCAAACAGGGGCAGTACTTC
J: TRBJ1-2; V: TRBV29-1; size: -; D: -; CDR3: CSVDLRQVGGYGYTF; DNA: TGCAGCGTTGACCTCCGACAGGTGGGGGGCTATGGCTACACCTTC
J: TRBJ2-1; V: TRBV7-8; size: -; D: TRBD2; CDR3: CASSPSRVLAGSYNEQFF; DNA: TGTGCCAGCAGCCCCAGTAGGGTCCTAGCGGGGTCCTACAATGAGCAGTTCTTC
J: TRBJ1-2; V: TRBV19; size: -; D: -; CDR3: CASRPPNRGRHGYTF; DNA: TGTGCCAGTAGGCCCCCCAACAGAGGGAGGCATGGCTACACCTTC
J: TRBJ1-4; V: TRBV6-6; size: -; D: -; CDR3: CASAYWGPGEKLFF; DNA: TGTGCCAGCGCGTATTGGGGGCCTGGGGAAAAACTGTTTTTT
J: TRBJ1-5; V: TRBV27; size: -; D: -; CDR3: CASSSNPGPQHF; DNA: TGTGCCAGCAGTTCAAACCCGGGGCCCCAGCATTTT
J: TRBJ2-3; V: TRBV7-6; size: once; D: -; CDR3: CASSGSPARGPVSTDTQYF; DNA: TGTGCCAGCAGCGGATCCCCCGCCCGAGGGCCCGTTAGCACAGATACGCAGTATTTT
J: TRBJ2-4; V: TRBV27; size: -; D: -; CDR3: CASSPRQTLAKNIQYF; DNA: TGTGCCAGCAGTCCCCGACAGACTCTAGCCAAAAACATTCAGTACTTC
J: TRBJ2-2; V: TRBV4-3; size: -; D: -; CDR3: CASSQDRTGELFF; DNA: TGCGCCAGCAGCCAAGACCGCACCGGGGAGCTGTTTTTT
J: TRBJ1-6; V: TRBV4-2; size: -; D: TRBD1; CDR3: CASSQGQGGRSPLHF; DNA: TGTGCCAGCAGCCAAGGACAGGGAGGCCGCTCACCCCTCCACTTT
J: TRBJ1-5; V: TRBV11-2; size: -; D: -; CDR3: CASSLDSSPRVKRSNQPQHF; DNA: TGTGCCAGCAGCTTAGATTCCTCCCCCCGGGTCAAGAGGAGCAATCAGCCCCAGCATTTT
J: TRBJ2-3; V: TRBV4-2; size: -; D: TRBD2; CDR3: CASSQDRAAGGDTQYF; DNA: TGTGCCAGCAGCCAAGATCGGGCAGCGGGGGGCGATACGCAGTATTTT
J: TRBJ2-1; V: TRBV7-3; size: -; D: TRBD2; CDR3: CASSFSGVPYNEQFF; DNA: TGTGCCAGCAGCTTTAGCGGGGTCCCCTACAATGAGCAGTTCTTC
J: TRBJ2-2; V: TRBV5-6; size: -; D: -; CDR3: CASSLYGFSRTGELFF; DNA: TGTGCCAGCAGCTTGTACGGGTTTAGCAGAACCGGGGAGCTGTTTTTT
J: TRBJ1-2; V: TRBV19; size: -; D: -; CDR3: CASRQTSGYTF; DNA: TGTGCCAGTAGACAGACGAGTGGCTACACCTTC
J: TRBJ2-6; V: TRBV19; size: -; D: -; CDR3: CASSIDTGPGKWANVLTF; DNA: TGTGCCAGTAGTATAGATACCGGCCCAGGGAAATGGGCCAACGTCCTGACTTTC
J: TRBJ1-6; V: TRBV9; size: -; D: TRBD1; CDR3: CASSVAGGPNSPLHF; DNA: TGTGCCAGCAGCGTAGCAGGGGGCCCAAATTCACCCCTCCACTTT
J: TRBJ2-5; V: TRBV7-7; size: -; D: -; CDR3: CASSPLPLRETQYF; DNA: TGTGCCAGCAGCCCGTTACCTCTCAGAGAGACCCAGTACTTC
J: TRBJ2-7; V: TRBV18; size: -; D: TRBD2; CDR3: CASSPPLAGGRYEQYF; DNA: TGTGCCAGCTCACCACCACTAGCGGGGGGGCGTTACGAGCAGTACTTC
J: TRBJ2-5; V: TRBV9; size: -; D: TRBD2; CDR3: CASSVSPGVAGGEETQYF; DNA: TGTGCCAGCAGCGTAAGCCCTGGGGTAGCGGGAGGGGAAGAGACCCAGTACTTC
J: TRBJ1-2; V: TRBV4-2; size: -; D: -; CDR3: CASSHEDSRRGYTF; DNA: TGTGCCAGCAGCCATGAGGACAGTCGGCGTGGCTACACCTTC
J: TRBJ2-3; V: TRBV2; size: -; D: TRBD2; CDR3: CASTGRLGLAGGNTDTQYF; DNA: TGTGCCAGCACCGGACGCCTGGGACTAGCGGGGGGTAATACAGATACGCAGTATTTT
J: TRBJ2-7; V: TRBV10-3; size: -; D: -; CDR3: CAISEKEREQYF; DNA: TGTGCCATCAGTGAGAAGGAGCGCGAGCAGTACTTC
J: TRBJ1-5; V: TRBV7-9; size: few; D: -; CDR3: CASSLDEGQPQHF; DNA: TGTGCCAGCAGCTTAGATGAGGGTCAGCCCCAGCATTTT
J: TRBJ2-7; V: TRBV20-1; size: -; D: -; CDR3: CSANQGFQQYF; DNA: TGCAGTGCAAACCAGGGTTTTCAGCAGTACTTC
J: TRBJ2-5; V: TRBV5-6; size: -; D: -; CDR3: CASSFGRQETQYF; DNA: TGTGCCAGCAGCTTTGGGCGCCAAGAGACCCAGTACTTC